This record looks at one TCR beta chain sequence and its context. No antigen is known for it. Other DNA sequences of this sample code for an identical CDR3. Deep-level running was used for the assay. The assay was immunoSEQ multiplex PCR, and TCRdb's table has in-frame clones only and misses some. The profile covers 400,000 to 500,000 clones, with 79% appearing a single time and 12% taken by the ten largest. This record belongs to a study of shared clonotypes between healthy human individuals. The CDR3 is made up of 20 amino acids. The germline gives CDR1 ENHRY, CDR2 SYGVKD. V was clipped by 2 bases and J by 0 bases, with 26 bases between them. Donors were healthy HIV-negative adults without recently reported acute infections or vaccinations. Whole-study results and caveats: Donor clonotype sharing was expected to depend on sequencing depth. In this cohort, only blood was sampled, and tissue repertoires likely differ.

Material: PBMCs. The source of this sequence is a woman in her thirties or forties in good health. Some clones in this sample may be carry-over from other donors' samples. The chain links TRBV10-3 to TRBJ2-7; D perhaps matches TRBD2 (7 bases). CDR3 loop: CAISEPAGARGGGYSYEQYF. The CDR3 coding sequence is TGTGCCATCAGTGAGCCCGCGGGGGCGCGAGGGGGAGGGTACTCCTACGAGCAGTACTTC.